This T cell receptor (beta chain) originates from a study of blood T cell repertoires in COVID-19. Background on the study: The United States, Italy and Spain were the sources of the acute and convalescent COVID-19 samples. T cells, B-cell-depleted T cells, or PBMCs provided the cDNA or gDNA that served as material.

Per the authors' pipeline: Counts of nucleated cells, estimated from reference gene primer amplification, were obtained. Measured with immunoSEQ multiplex PCR; TCRdb has only the in-frame clones, and not every one. V and J calls and clone size are as listed in that table; D and trimming were resolved from the DNA. The table shows 310,000 or so clones, with 80% to 90% occurring only once. This CDR3 is built from 11 residues. With 4 bases removed from V and 14 bases from J, the gap between germline ends came to 11 bases. Germline V lookup: CDR1 MGHRA, CDR2 YSYEKL. The sample was peripheral blood. This receptor was obtained from a man aged 45 to 65 with active or convalescent COVID-19. This rearrangement joins TRBV4-1 to TRBJ1-4; D remains ambiguous. The CDR3 region has the DNA TGCGCCAGCAGCCTCTTGGGCCGGCTGTTTTTT. Amino acids: CASSLLGRLFF.